Listed below are T cell receptor beta chains from one sample, sequenced in a study of spatial heterogeneity in lung cancer. TCRdb recomputed calls from the 5' RACE reads with MiXCR, one row per CDR3 protein. The sample yields 2,500 to 3,500 distinct CDR3 sequences, roughly 7% seen once. Sequenced here: normal lung tissue next to the tumor, sampled at surgery. The receptors come from a male donor with early-stage non-small cell lung cancer. The CDR3 runs from the conserved cysteine through the conserved F or W. Fields, in order: V gene, J gene, D gene, CDR3 protein. D genes are given only for firm matches.

TRBV19	TRBJ2-7	-	CASSPRGKSYEQYF
TRBV3-1	TRBJ2-7	TRBD1	CASSQSGTGTHEQYF
TRBV28	TRBJ2-5	-	CASSLPTIQTQETQYF
TRBV10-3	TRBJ1-6	-	CAISQSSYNSPLHF
TRBV11-3	TRBJ2-7	-	CASSPGTGNYEQYF
TRBV25-1	TRBJ2-3	-	CASSEEGSTDTQYF
TRBV6-2/TRBV6-3	TRBJ1-5	-	CASSYPPRRDNQPQHF
TRBV5-1	TRBJ1-3	TRBD1	CASSLGDRAENTIYF
TRBV29-1	TRBJ1-1	-	CSVEDRARETEAFF
TRBV19	TRBJ2-5	-	CASSITVQETQYF
TRBV2	TRBJ1-5	-	CASSEWGTSQPQHF
TRBV28	TRBJ2-2	TRBD1	CASSQIQGGNTGELFF
TRBV2	TRBJ2-1	TRBD2	CASNQLAGDGEQFF
TRBV6-2/TRBV6-3	TRBJ1-1	TRBD1	CATRQGNIEAFF
TRBV6-1	TRBJ1-5	-	CASRPAFNQPQHF
TRBV7-2	TRBJ1-1	-	CSSSPTSGVDTEAFF
TRBV20-1	TRBJ2-2	-	CSAEKGGSDTGELFF
TRBV7-2	TRBJ2-3	TRBD2	CASSSPGLAGGGATDTQYF
TRBV19	TRBJ1-1	-	CASSPDSTTEAFF
TRBV20-1	TRBJ1-2	-	CSAREGDPVHYGYTF
TRBV7-2	TRBJ2-7	-	CASSSGTRKTSSYEQYF
TRBV7-3	TRBJ2-2	-	CASSLSRSPGELFF
TRBV6-2/TRBV6-3	TRBJ2-4	TRBD2	CASSYPFDSGTDIQYF
TRBV7-2	TRBJ1-4	TRBD1	CASSLGGTGNEKLFF
TRBV13	TRBJ2-2	TRBD2	CASSPRLAAGELFF
TRBV30	TRBJ1-5	-	CAWSRRQGDPNQPQHF
TRBV4-1	TRBJ2-5	TRBD2	CASSQDIRLAEEETQYF
TRBV23-1	TRBJ2-7	TRBD1	CASSQKGDRAGSYEQYF
TRBV12-3/TRBV12-4	TRBJ2-1	TRBD2	CASSLAGTKNEQFF
TRBV30	TRBJ1-5	-	CAWSNGQGNQPQHF
TRBV28	TRBJ2-3	TRBD2	CASCTSGRTDTQYF
TRBV5-4	TRBJ2-4	-	CASSLDGSSKNIQYF
TRBV10-2	TRBJ1-4	TRBD1	CASRNRGPNEKLFF
TRBV10-3	TRBJ2-7	-	CAISESNYEQYF
TRBV14	TRBJ1-1	TRBD1	CASSQVRTGTEAFF
TRBV5-1	TRBJ2-5	-	CASRSEGTQYF
TRBV29-1	TRBJ2-7	TRBD1	CSVGDRVLYEQYF
TRBV20-1	TRBJ2-3	TRBD2	CSAREGLAEDTDTQYF
TRBV28	TRBJ2-5	TRBD2	CASKREMGETQYF
TRBV3-1	TRBJ2-7	-	CASSQDEISYEQYF
TRBV12-3/TRBV12-4	TRBJ2-5	-	CASSPVGPETQYF
TRBV4-3	TRBJ2-7	-	CASSQVATSYEQYF
TRBV3-1	TRBJ2-7	-	CASSQAGYYEQYF
TRBV20-1	TRBJ2-1	TRBD2	CSARGSGRGEQFF
TRBV28	TRBJ2-1	-	CASRLRRDEQFF
TRBV12-3/TRBV12-4	TRBJ2-5	TRBD2	CASSLAGGPETQYF